This T cell receptor beta chain was sequenced during a study of cytomegalovirus exposure and HLA in healthy donors. The protocol was immunoSEQ multiplex PCR, while the TCRdb copy is restricted to in-frame clones and leaves out a portion. Of roughly 150,000 clones in the sample, around 90% are singletons; the top ten hold 3.3%. Points on this clone: Its antigen is unknown.

Points from the study as a whole: The study labeled approximately 150 TCR beta chains cytomegalovirus-associated.

Sequencing used PBMCs. The sequence was collected from a young woman in good health and CMV-seropositive.

The CDR3 spells CASQGTVYEQYF. The CDR3, as DNA: TGTGCCAGCCAAGGGACAGTCTACGAGCAGTACTTC. This chain connects TRBV6-1 to TRBJ2-7, with 7 bases that match TRBD1. CDR1 is MNHNS and CDR2 is SASEGT in the germline V gene. This CDR3 has 12 amino acids. J lost 3 bases, V lost 8 bases, and 4 bases had no gene match.